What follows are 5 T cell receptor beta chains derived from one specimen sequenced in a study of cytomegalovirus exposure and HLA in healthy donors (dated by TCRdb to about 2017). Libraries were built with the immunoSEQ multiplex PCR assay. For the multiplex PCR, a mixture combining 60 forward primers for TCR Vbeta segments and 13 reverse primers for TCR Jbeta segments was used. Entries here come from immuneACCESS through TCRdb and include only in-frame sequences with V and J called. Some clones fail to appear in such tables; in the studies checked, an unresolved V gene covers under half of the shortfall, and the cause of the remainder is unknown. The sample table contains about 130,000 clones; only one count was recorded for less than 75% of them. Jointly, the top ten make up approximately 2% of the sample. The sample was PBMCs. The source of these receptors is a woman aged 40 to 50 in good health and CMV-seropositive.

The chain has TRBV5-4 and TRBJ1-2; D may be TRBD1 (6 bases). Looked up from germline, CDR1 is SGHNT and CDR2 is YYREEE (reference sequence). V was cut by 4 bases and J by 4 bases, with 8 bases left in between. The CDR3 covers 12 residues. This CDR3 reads CASSPTGYGYTF. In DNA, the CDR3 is TGTGCCAGCAGCCCGACAGGCTATGGCTACACCTTC.

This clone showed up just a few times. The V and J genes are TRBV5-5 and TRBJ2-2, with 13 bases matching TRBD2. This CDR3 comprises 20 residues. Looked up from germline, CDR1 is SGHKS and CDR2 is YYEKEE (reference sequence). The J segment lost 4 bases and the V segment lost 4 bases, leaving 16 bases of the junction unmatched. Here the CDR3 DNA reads TGTGCCAGCAGCCTCTCGACGGGGACTAGCGGGAATCGGGCCACCGGGGAGCTGTTTTTT. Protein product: CASSLSTGTSGNRATGELFF.

The CDR3 DNA follows: TGTGCCAGCAGTGTACAGGGGATTAGCAATCAGCCCCAGCATTTT. Residues: CASSVQGISNQPQHF. The chain uses TRBV9 and TRBJ1-5, with TRBD1 matching 7 bases. Germline assignment: CDR1 SGDLS and CDR2 YYNGEE. The CDR3 is 15 residues long. Trimming removed 5 bases from V and 0 bases from J; junction bases left unmatched: 5. The full variable domain, rest sourced from reference TRBV9 and TRBJ1-5, is DSGVTQTPKHLITATGQRVTLRCSPRSGDLSVYWYQQSLDQGLQFLIQYYNGEERAKGNILERFSAQQFPDLHSELNLSSLELGDSALYFCASSVQGISNQPQHFGDGTRLSIL.

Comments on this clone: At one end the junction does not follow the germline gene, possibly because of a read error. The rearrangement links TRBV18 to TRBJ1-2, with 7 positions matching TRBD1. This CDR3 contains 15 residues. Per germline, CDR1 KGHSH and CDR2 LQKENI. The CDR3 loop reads CANSLTRDSHYGYTF. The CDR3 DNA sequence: TGTGCCAACTCACTTACTCGGGACAGCCACTATGGCTACACCTTC.

The CDR3, as DNA: TGTGCCAGCAGTTTAAGTCTGGGTGTCAACAGGGACCTTGGGGGCTACACCTTC. Translating gives CASSLSLGVNRDLGGYTF. The rearrangement uses TRBV27 and TRBJ1-2, with D possibly TRBD1 on 6 matching bases. In germline, CDR1 is MNHEY, CDR2 SMNVEV (reference sequence). The CDR3 contains 18 residues. V lost 2 bases and J lost 8, with 27 bases in between.